The source of this T cell receptor (beta chain) is a study of read filtering for tumor transcriptome and immune sequencing. The library was built from about 400 ng RNA with molecular barcoded adaptors for alpha/delta and beta/gamma chains. Via MiXCR, TCRdb re-called the reads, giving one row per CDR3 protein. The sample consists of 37,000 or so distinct CDR3 sequences, approximately 15% of them appearing once. The sample was a population of CD138-negative cells sorted from bone marrow. The receptor comes from a donor older than 35 with multiple myeloma.

This chain's CDR3 is CASSDWLAGVNEQFF. The CDR3 region has the DNA TGTGCCAGCAGTGATTGGCTAGCGGGAGTTAATGAGCAGTTCTTC. The genes are TRBV2 and TRBJ2-1; 10 bases are a match to TRBD2. This CDR3 has 15 residues. The J segment lost 7 bases and the V segment lost 3 bases, leaving 6 bases of the junction unmatched. Germline V gives CDR1 SNHLY, CDR2 FYNNEI.